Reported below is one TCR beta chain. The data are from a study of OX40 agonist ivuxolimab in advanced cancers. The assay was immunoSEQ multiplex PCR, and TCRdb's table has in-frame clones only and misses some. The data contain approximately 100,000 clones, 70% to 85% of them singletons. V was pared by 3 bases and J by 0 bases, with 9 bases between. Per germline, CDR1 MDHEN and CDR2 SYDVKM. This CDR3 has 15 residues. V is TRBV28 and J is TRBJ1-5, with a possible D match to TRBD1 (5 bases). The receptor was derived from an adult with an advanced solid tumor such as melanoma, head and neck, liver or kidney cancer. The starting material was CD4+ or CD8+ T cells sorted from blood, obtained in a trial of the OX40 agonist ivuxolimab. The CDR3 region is CASSLLGVSNQPQHF. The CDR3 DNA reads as TGTGCCAGCAGTTTGCTAGGGGTTAGCAATCAGCCCCAGCATTTT.